Listed below are T cell receptor beta chains from one sample, sequenced in a study of blood T cell repertoires in COVID-19. Using immunoSEQ multiplex PCR, the repertoire was profiled, and TCRdb retains in-frame clones only, with some absent. The sample includes 130,000 to 150,000 clones, roughly 89% of them seen just once. Specimen: peripheral blood. Receptors were obtained from a woman in her forties or fifties with active or convalescent COVID-19. Each CDR3 is given without its conserved first and last residue. The D gene is left open where the match is weak. Clone size appears in some rows only: once, few, many, or a class for an expanded clone.

NA | NA | TRBJ2-1 | TRBV18 | ASSPAGQSYNEQF
NA | NA | TRBJ1-6 | TRBV5-1 | ASSSPGNSPLH
NA | NA | TRBJ1-2 | TRBV12-3/TRBV12-4 | ASSLRENYGYT
NA | NA | TRBJ1-2 | TRBV7-9 | ASSLGQSNYGYT
once | NA | TRBJ1-1 | TRBV6-2/TRBV6-3 | ASSRTLYAEAF
once | TRBD1 | TRBJ2-5 | TRBV9 | ASSRDSKQETQY
NA | NA | TRBJ1-3 | TRBV30 | AWSTGASGNTIY
NA | TRBD1 | TRBJ2-1 | TRBV11-2 | ASSSGQEPYNEQF
NA | TRBD1 | TRBJ1-2 | TRBV7-6 | ASSSGQGYGYT
NA | NA | TRBJ2-2 | TRBV3-1/TRBV3-2 | ASSRDIIAGELF
NA | NA | TRBJ2-3 | TRBV13 | ASSTGPDTQY
NA | TRBD2 | TRBJ2-3 | TRBV3-1/TRBV3-2 | ASSLRLAGGADTQY
NA | TRBD2 | TRBJ2-3 | TRBV19 | ASRPSGGTDTQY
NA | TRBD1 | TRBJ1-5 | TRBV28 | ASSFDRDRGYSNQPQH
few | TRBD2 | TRBJ2-3 | TRBV28 | ATSPHSGGGSTDTQY
NA | NA | TRBJ2-1 | TRBV6-5 | ASKRALSYNEQF
NA | TRBD2 | TRBJ2-3 | TRBV2 | ASTLAGTEGDTQY
NA | TRBD2 | TRBJ2-7 | TRBV28 | ASSPPGGGSSYEQY
NA | TRBD2 | TRBJ2-1 | TRBV7-6 | ASSLVGPSGRLGNEQF
NA | TRBD2 | TRBJ2-3 | TRBV15 | ATSRLAGGSTDTQY
NA | NA | TRBJ1-1 | TRBV2 | ASSYTQDIPQAF
once | TRBD1 | TRBJ2-3 | TRBV7-2 | ASSSTGEGTDTQY
NA | TRBD1 | TRBJ1-1 | TRBV27 | ASRSRSLQGLTQTEAF
NA | NA | TRBJ1-2 | TRBV27 | ASSLSLRAGRYT
NA | NA | TRBJ1-3 | TRBV11-1 | ASSFSAGGNTIY
NA | NA | TRBJ2-1 | TRBV5-5 | ASSRNRLISYNEQF
NA | NA | TRBJ2-2 | TRBV7-9 | ASSLSSDTGELF
NA | TRBD1 | TRBJ1-2 | TRBV5-6 | ASSLYPPGQGYGYT
NA | NA | TRBJ2-1 | TRBV4-3 | ASSLNSGSYNEQF
NA | TRBD2 | TRBJ2-1 | TRBV24-1 | ATSDPGLAGDYESCEQF
NA | NA | TRBJ1-3 | TRBV9 | ASSVRAVSGNTIY
NA | TRBD1 | TRBJ2-1 | TRBV20-1 | SASIFGTGGTNEQF
NA | TRBD1 | TRBJ1-6 | TRBV6-2/TRBV6-3 | ASSYKLGQGRTAYNSPLH
NA | NA | TRBJ2-1 | TRBV13 | ASRSTLMSYNEQF
NA | NA | TRBJ2-1 | TRBV4-2 | ASSQPGPGDEQF
NA | TRBD2 | TRBJ2-1 | TRBV4-2 | ASSQPTSGSNNEQF
NA | TRBD1 | TRBJ1-2 | TRBV27 | ASSLSGTGGTSYT
NA | TRBD2 | TRBJ2-3 | TRBV7-3 | ASSLGRGINTDTQY
NA | TRBD2 | TRBJ2-5 | TRBV5-4 | ASSIDLLAATQETQY
once | NA | TRBJ1-2 | TRBV30 | AWSAGRAEGYT
NA | NA | TRBJ1-2 | TRBV6-5 | ASRLGQTENYGYT
NA | NA | TRBJ2-2 | TRBV2 | ASRYRVGELF
NA | NA | TRBJ2-1 | TRBV6-2/TRBV6-3 | ASSYPLGRGEQF
NA | TRBD2 | TRBJ2-1 | TRBV9 | ASSAWTSAYNEQF
NA | TRBD2 | TRBJ2-1 | TRBV5-4 | ASSWGLAGSYNEQF
NA | NA | TRBJ1-5 | TRBV28 | ASSGRRGGPSDRPQH
NA | NA | TRBJ1-1 | TRBV20-1 | SASGQAYTEAF
NA | TRBD1 | TRBJ1-1 | TRBV4-1 | ASSQLLRAGGEVGF
NA | NA | TRBJ1-5 | TRBV15 | ATSREEWLERYQPQH
NA | TRBD1 | TRBJ1-2 | TRBV4-1 | ASSHVYSGGPNYGYT
NA | NA | TRBJ2-5 | TRBV3-1/TRBV3-2 | ASSQSWAISQETQY
NA | TRBD2 | TRBJ2-6 | TRBV5-5 | ASSLEAGTGANVLT